This T cell receptor (beta chain) was documented in a study of CD8 T cells in ankylosing spondylitis. General study results and limits: A TCR beta motif of 7 to 9 highly homologous variants seemed to mark ankylosing spondylitis blood. Enrichment of disease-linked clones was reportedly significant in matched ankylosing spondylitis synovial fluid. Earlier authors reported some of these motif variants in reactive arthritis synovial fluid and blood. Disease-linked clones bore a CD8+ phenotype and were relatively rare in peripheral blood.

A remark on this clonotype: What it recognizes is unknown.

Germline lookup yields CDR1 MNHEY and CDR2 SVGEGT. There are 14 residues in the CDR3. Trimming removed 0 bases from V and 6 bases from J, with 12 bases in between. Molecular-barcoded quantitative 5'-RACE produced these TCR beta libraries. TCRdb ran MiXCR on the 5' RACE reads and lists one entry per CDR3 protein. The data contain roughly 370,000 distinct CDR3 sequences, approximately 20% of them singletons. The V call is TRBV6-2 or TRBV6-3, the J call TRBJ2-7; D remains unclear. The origin of this receptor is a male donor with ankylosing spondylitis. Sequenced sample: blood, either unsorted or a sorted T cell fraction (not recorded which). The CDR3 reads CASSYSLGQSEQYF. The DNA of the CDR3 is TGTGCCAGCAGTTACTCCCTGGGTCAAAGCGAGCAGTACTTC.